This paragraph covers one T cell receptor beta chain sequence. Its antigen remains unknown. These data belong to a study of T-cell reconstitution after alpha-beta-depleted transplantation in children. Findings and limits, study-wide: Diversity of TCRbeta at day 60 was high in some patients, arising from surviving recipient T cells and thymic progenitors. T-cell numbers and diversity one year post-transplant derived largely from freshly generated T cells. Two months or so post-transplant, alpha-beta T cells reportedly derived from several hundred expanded graft clones.

CDR3 length equals 19 residues. Germline V lookup: CDR1 SSHAT, CDR2 FNYEAQ (reference sequence). Trimming removed 2 bases from V and 9 bases from J; junction bases left unmatched: 19. The library targeted TCRbeta and was prepared with unique molecular identifiers. TCRdb used MiXCR to reprocess the PCR reads, holding one entry per CDR3 protein. The profile shows about 400,000 distinct CDR3 sequences, roughly 15% of them singletons. This TCR came from a boy under two years old who had a stem cell transplant for Wiskott-Aldrich syndrome, so the T cells may come from the graft donor. This rearrangement joins TRBV7-7 to TRBJ2-7, with TRBD2 identical over 13 bases. The source was PBMCs, mostly from graft donor cells, collected 360 days after TCRalphabeta/CD19-depleted stem cell transplant. The CDR3 DNA follows: TGTGCCAGCAGCTTAACTATTCCGGGACTAGCGGGAAAGAGACGGGGGCAGTACTTC. Translation: CASSLTIPGLAGKRRGQYF.